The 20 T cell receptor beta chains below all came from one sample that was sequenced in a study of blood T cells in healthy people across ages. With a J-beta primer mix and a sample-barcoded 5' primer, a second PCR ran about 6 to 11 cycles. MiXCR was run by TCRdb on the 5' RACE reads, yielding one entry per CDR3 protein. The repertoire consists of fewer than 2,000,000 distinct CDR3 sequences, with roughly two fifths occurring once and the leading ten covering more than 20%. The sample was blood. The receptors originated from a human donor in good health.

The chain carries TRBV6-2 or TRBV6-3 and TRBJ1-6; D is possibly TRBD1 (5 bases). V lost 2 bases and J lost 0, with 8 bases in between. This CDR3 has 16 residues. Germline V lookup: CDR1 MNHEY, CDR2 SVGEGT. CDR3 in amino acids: CASSYPGTSYNSPLHF. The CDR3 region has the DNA TGTGCCAGCAGTTACCCGGGGACCTCCTATAATTCACCCCTCCACTTT.

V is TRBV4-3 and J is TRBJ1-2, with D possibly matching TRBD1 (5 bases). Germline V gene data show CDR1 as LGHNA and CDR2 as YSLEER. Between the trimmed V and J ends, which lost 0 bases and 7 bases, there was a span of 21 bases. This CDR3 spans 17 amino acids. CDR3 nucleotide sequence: TGCGCCAGCAGCCAAGAGTTTAGGGGACGTATGGATTCTGGCTACACCTTC. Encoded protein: CASSQEFRGRMDSGYTF.

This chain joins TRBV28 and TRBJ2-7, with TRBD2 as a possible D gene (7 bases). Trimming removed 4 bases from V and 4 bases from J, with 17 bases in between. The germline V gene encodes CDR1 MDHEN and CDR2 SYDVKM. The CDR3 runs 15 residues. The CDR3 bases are TGTGCCAGCAGTTCTGACGGGGGGCTTTCTTACGAGCAGTACTTC. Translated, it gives CASSSDGGLSYEQYF.

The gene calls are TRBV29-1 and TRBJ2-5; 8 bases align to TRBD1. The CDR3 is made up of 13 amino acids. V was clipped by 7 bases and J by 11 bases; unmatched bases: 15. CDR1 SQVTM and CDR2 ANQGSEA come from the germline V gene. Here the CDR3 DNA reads TGCAGCGCCCGTGGTGGGACAGGACAAGAGCAGTACTTC. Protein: CSARGGTGQEQYF. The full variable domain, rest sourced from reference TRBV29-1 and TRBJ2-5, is SAVISQKPSRDICQRGTSLTIQCQVDSQVTMMFWYRQQPGQSLTLIATANQGSEATYESGFVIDKFPISRPNLTFSTLTVSNMSPEDSSIYLCSARGGTGQEQYFGPGTRLLVL.

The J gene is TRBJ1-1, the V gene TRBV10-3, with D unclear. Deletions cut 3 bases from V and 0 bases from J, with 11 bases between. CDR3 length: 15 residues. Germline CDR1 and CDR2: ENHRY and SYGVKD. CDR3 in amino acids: CAISDPRGMNTEAFF. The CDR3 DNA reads TGTGCCATCAGTGACCCCCGCGGGATGAACACTGAAGCTTTCTTT.

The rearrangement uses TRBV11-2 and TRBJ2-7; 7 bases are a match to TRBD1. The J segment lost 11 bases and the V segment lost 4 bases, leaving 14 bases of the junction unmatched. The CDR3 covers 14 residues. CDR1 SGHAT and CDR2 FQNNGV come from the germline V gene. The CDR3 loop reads CASSSTRPGGGEYF. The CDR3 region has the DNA TGTGCCAGCAGCTCCACCAGGCCAGGGGGTGGGGAGTACTTC.

CDR3 protein: CASSEFVNEQFF. CDR3 sequence (DNA): TGTGCCAGCAGTGAATTTGTCAATGAGCAGTTCTTC. V is TRBV25-1 and J is TRBJ2-1; D remains unclear. Germline V CDR1 and CDR2: MGHDK, SYGVNS. The CDR3 has 12 amino acids. The V and J ends lost 1 base and 6 bases respectively, with 4 bases between them.

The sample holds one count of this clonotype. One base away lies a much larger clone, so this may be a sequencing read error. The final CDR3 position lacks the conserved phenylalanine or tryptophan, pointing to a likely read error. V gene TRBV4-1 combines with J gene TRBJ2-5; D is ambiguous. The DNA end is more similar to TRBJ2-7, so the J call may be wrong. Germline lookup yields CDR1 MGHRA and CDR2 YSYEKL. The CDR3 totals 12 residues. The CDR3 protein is CASSQGYNEQYI. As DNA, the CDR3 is TGCGCCAGCAGCCAAGGTTATAACGAGCAGTACATC.

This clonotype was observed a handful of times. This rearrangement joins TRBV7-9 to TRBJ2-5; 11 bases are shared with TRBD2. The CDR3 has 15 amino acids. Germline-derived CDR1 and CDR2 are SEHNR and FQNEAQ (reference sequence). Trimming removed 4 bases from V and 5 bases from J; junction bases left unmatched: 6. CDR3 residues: CASSSTSGDGETQYF. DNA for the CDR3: TGTGCCAGCAGCTCGACTAGCGGGGATGGGGAGACCCAGTACTTC. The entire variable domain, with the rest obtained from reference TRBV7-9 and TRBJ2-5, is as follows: DTGVSQNPRHKITKRGQNVTFRCDPISEHNRLYWYRQTLGQGPEFLTYFQNEAQLEKSRLLSDRFSAERPKGSFSTLEIQRTEQGDSAMYLCASSSTSGDGETQYFGPGTRLLVL.

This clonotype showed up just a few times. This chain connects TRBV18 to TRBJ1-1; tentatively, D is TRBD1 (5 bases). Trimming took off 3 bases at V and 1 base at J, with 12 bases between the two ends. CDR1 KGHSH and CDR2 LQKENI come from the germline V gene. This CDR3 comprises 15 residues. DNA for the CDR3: TGTGCCAGCTCACCCGAACAGGCCGGGAACACTGAAGCTTTCTTT. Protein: CASSPEQAGNTEAFF.

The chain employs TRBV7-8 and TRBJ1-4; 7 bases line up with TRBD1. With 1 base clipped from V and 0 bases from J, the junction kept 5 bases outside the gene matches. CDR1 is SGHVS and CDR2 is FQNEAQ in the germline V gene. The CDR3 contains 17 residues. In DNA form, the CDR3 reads TGTGCCAGCAGCTTAGAGCCGCAGGGGGCAACTAATGAAAAACTGTTTTTT. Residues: CASSLEPQGATNEKLFF.

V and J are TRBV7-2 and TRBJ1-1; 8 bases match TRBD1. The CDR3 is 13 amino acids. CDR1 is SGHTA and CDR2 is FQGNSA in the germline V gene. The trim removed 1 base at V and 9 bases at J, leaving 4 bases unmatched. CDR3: CASSLGAGGKAFF. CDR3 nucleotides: TGTGCCAGCAGCTTAGGGGCAGGGGGCAAAGCTTTCTTT.

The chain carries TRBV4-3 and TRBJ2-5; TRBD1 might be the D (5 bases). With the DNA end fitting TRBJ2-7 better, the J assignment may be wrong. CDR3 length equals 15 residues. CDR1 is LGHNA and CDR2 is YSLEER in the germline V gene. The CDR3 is CASSQDIGRAHEQYF. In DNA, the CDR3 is TGCGCCAGCAGCCAAGATATTGGCAGGGCCCACGAGCAGTACTTC.

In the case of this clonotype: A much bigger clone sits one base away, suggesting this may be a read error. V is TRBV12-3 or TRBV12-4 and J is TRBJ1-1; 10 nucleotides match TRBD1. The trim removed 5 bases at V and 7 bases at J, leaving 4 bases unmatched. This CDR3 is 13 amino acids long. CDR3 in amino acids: CASSPTGGNEAFF. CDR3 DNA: TGTGCCAGCAGTCCGACAGGGGGCAATGAAGCTTTCTTT.

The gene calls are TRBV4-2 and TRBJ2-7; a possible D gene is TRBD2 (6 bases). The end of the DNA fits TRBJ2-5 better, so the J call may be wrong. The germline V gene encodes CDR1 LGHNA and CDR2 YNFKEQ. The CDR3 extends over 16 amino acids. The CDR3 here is CASSQPGEQPKETQYF. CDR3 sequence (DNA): TGTGCCAGCAGCCAGCCGGGGGAACAGCCTAAAGAGACCCAGTACTTC.

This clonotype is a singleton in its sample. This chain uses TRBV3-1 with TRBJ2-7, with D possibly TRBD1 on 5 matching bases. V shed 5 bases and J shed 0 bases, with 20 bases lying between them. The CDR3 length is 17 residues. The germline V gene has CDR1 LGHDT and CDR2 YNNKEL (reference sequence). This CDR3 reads CASSSEALGLSSYEQYF. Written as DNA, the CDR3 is TGTGCCAGCAGCTCCGAGGCCTTGGGGCTGAGCTCCTACGAGCAGTACTTC.

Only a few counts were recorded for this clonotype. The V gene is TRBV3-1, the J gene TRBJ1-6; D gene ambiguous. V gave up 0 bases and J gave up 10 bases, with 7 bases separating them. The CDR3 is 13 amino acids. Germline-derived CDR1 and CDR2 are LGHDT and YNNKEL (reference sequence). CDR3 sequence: CASSQEHGSPLHF. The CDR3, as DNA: TGTGCCAGCAGCCAAGAGCATGGATCACCCCTCCACTTT.

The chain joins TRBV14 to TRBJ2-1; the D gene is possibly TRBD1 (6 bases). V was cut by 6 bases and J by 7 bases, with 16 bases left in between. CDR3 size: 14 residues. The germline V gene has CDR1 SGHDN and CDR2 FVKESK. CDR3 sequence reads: CASSEGYRANEQFF. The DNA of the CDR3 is TGTGCCAGCAGTGAAGGGTACAGGGCGAATGAGCAGTTCTTC. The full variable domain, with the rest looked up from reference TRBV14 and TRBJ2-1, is EAGVTQFPSHSVIEKGQTVTLRCDPISGHDNLYWYRRVMGKEIKFLLHFVKESKQDESGMPNNRFLAERTGGTYSTLKVQPAELEDSGVYFCASSEGYRANEQFFGPGTRLTVL.

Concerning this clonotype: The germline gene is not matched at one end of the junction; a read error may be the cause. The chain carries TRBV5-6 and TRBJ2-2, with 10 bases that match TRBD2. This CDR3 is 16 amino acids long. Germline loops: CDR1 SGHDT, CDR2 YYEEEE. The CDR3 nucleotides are TGTGCCTGCAGCTTCGGACTAGCGGCGAACACCGGGGAGCTGTTTTTT. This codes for CACSFGLAANTGELFF.

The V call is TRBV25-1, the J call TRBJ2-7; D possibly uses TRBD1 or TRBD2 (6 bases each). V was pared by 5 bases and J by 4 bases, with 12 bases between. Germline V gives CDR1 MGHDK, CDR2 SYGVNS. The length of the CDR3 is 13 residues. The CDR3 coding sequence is TGTGCCAGCAGTCCGGAGGGGGATTACGAGCAGTACTTC. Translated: CASSPEGDYEQYF.